The 5 T cell receptor beta chains below come from one sample, sequenced in a study of blood T cell repertoires in COVID-19. Data came from immunoSEQ multiplex PCR; TCRdb stores just in-frame clones and leaves some out. This sample has around 250,000 clones, with around 85% found just once. Material for sequencing was PBMCs or T cells enriched from blood (not recorded which). The receptors come from a woman between 45 and 60 years old who had recovered from COVID-19.

V usage is TRBV5-6 and J usage is TRBJ2-7; D is unclear. The V gene lost 3 bases and the J gene lost 2 bases, with 3 bases spanning the gap. CDR1 is SGHDT and CDR2 is YYEEEE in the germline V gene. The length of the CDR3 is 11 residues. CDR3 in DNA: TGTGCCAGCAGCTCCACCTACGAGCAGTACTTC. Its protein product is CASSSTYEQYF.

The chain links TRBV28 to TRBJ1-1, with D uncertain. Germline CDR1 and CDR2: MDHEN and SYDVKM. The CDR3 totals 13 residues. Trimming removed 5 bases from V and 6 bases from J, with 13 bases in between. CDR3 in amino acids: CASSPMEMAEAFF. In nucleotides, the CDR3 is TGTGCCAGCAGTCCCATGGAGATGGCTGAAGCTTTCTTT.

The chain joins TRBV5-6 to TRBJ2-1; D perhaps matches TRBD1 (5 bases). This CDR3 is 15 amino acids long. Germline V CDR1 and CDR2: SGHDT, YYEEEE. Trimming took 0 bases from V and 6 from J, leaving 13 bases between them. CDR3 bases: TGTGCCAGCAGCTTGGCCGTGGTGCAGGGCAATGAGCAGTTCTTC. Translating it yields CASSLAVVQGNEQFF.

This clone occurred a few times. CDR3 in DNA: TGCGCCAGCAGCTTCGGACTAGCGGCCTACTACAATGAGCAGTTCTTC. Protein product: CASSFGLAAYYNEQFF. V and J are TRBV5-1 and TRBJ2-1, with 10 bases matching TRBD2. The V gene's germline CDR1 is SGHRS and CDR2 YFSETQ. This CDR3 region has 16 residues. V lost 2 bases to trimming and J lost 3 bases; unmatched junction nucleotides: 5.

This clone was recorded once. V and J are TRBV24-1 and TRBJ1-2, with 8 bases that match TRBD1. Per germline, CDR1 KGHDR and CDR2 SFDVKD. With V trimmed by 7 bases and J by 7 bases, 7 bases remained unmatched. The CDR3 extends over 13 amino acids. The CDR3 protein is CATSRTGRIGYTF. The CDR3 nucleotides are TGTGCCACCAGCCGGACAGGGAGGATTGGCTACACCTTC.